This T cell receptor (beta chain) came from a study of blood T cell repertoires in COVID-19. For the study at large: Sample material is recorded as cDNA or gDNA derived from T cells, B-cell-depleted T cells, or PBMCs.

Original processing notes: Amplification from reference gene primers served as the basis for estimated nucleated cell counts. Clones were sequenced by immunoSEQ multiplex PCR, and TCRdb holds only the in-frame ones, with some missing. V, J and clone size are taken as reported in that table, and D and trimming were inferred from the DNA itself. This table has roughly 200,000 clones, 87% appearing once. J gave up 6 bases and V 1 base, and 5 bases lay outside the gene matches. The CDR3 has 14 amino acids. The germline gives CDR1 SGHRS, CDR2 YFSETQ. The sequence came from a man in his sixties with active or convalescent COVID-19. Input material: peripheral blood. This chain joins TRBV5-1 and TRBJ2-5; the match to TRBD1 covers 8 bases. DNA for the CDR3: TGCGCCAGCAGCTTGCGTCAGGGGGCGCAGACCCAGTACTTC. Translation gives CASSLRQGAQTQYF.